The clone carrying this T cell receptor beta chain has only a few counts. Its antigen is unidentified. This CDR3 spans 12 amino acids. V was clipped by 4 bases and J by 6 bases, with 10 bases between them. Germline CDR1 SQVTM, CDR2 ANQGSEA. TCRdb re-analysed the 5' RACE reads in MiXCR, keeping a single row per CDR3 protein. Of tens of thousands of distinct CDR3 sequences in the sample, approximately 13% were seen once. This record belongs to a study of T-cell memory formation after mild COVID-19. Findings of the study overall: The CD4+ clones that contracted clustered mainly within CM and EM, and the CD8+ clones concentrated in EMRA.

The source is an adult woman who had mild COVID-19 (a few samples of this study predate the infection). Cell type and time point are not known. Sequenced: PBMCs or a T cell subset sorted from them (not recorded which). V gene TRBV29-1 combines with J gene TRBJ1-5; D unclear. The CDR3 spells CSVVKEGQPQHF. CDR3 sequence (DNA): TGCAGCGTTGTTAAGGAGGGTCAGCCCCAGCATTTT.